Below, one T cell receptor (beta chain) is given with its context. Libraries were prepared by immunoSEQ multiplex PCR; TCRdb keeps only in-frame clonotypes and omits some of them. Counted here are about 2 million clones, 85% to 95% occurring once; the ten biggest clones make up roughly 1%. This specimen belongs to a study of shared clonotypes between healthy human individuals. Background on the study: In total, the donors were two women and a few men aged 18 to 49.

Trimming left V 6 bases short and J 0 bases short, with 12 bases between. The CDR3 sequence is 14 residues long. Germline CDR1 and CDR2: MNHNY and SVGAGI (reference sequence). CD45RO-negative, CCR7-selected cells formed the naive CD8 fraction, which excluded terminally differentiated effector memory CD45RA+ cells. Donors were healthy HIV-negative adults without recent acute infections or vaccinations. Every one of the donors was a Caucasian adult that lived in Nashville, Tennessee. Sequencing was performed on naive CD8+ T cells sorted from blood. The receptor was derived from a man aged 18 to 35 in good health. The chain is built from TRBV6-6 and TRBJ2-7; no clear D gene. The CDR3 here is CASSNTESSYEQYF. CDR3 sequence (DNA): TGTGCCAGCAGCAACACAGAAAGCTCCTACGAGCAGTACTTC.